This T cell receptor (beta chain) stems from a study of shared clonotypes between healthy human individuals. Deep was the level used in running the assay. Clones were read by immunoSEQ multiplex PCR, and TCRdb kept only the in-frame ones, dropping some. In the table there are more than 550,000 clones, over 60% of which are singletons. This CDR3 spans 10 amino acids. Germline lookup yields CDR1 DFQATT and CDR2 SNEGSKA (reference sequence). V lost 3 bases, J lost 12 bases, and 12 bases lay in between. Sample: memory CD4+ T cells sorted from blood. Described subset: CD45RA-negative fraction. The chain combines TRBV20-1 with TRBJ2-7; possibly TRBD2 for D (5 bases). This clonotype originated in a woman between 25 and 40 years old in good health. CDR3 in amino acids: CSASLAGPYF. The CDR3, as DNA: TGCAGTGCTAGTCTAGCCGGGCCGTACTTC.